One sample yielded the 4 T cell receptor beta chains listed below, sequenced in a study of blood T cell repertoires in COVID-19. The table came from immunoSEQ multiplex PCR; TCRdb's copy has only in-frame clones and leaves some out. The table lists 140,000 or so clones, around 84% of them singletons, with about a tenth in the top ten. Input material: peripheral blood. The receptors originated from a man in his sixties with active or convalescent COVID-19.

The chain is built from TRBV7-2 and TRBJ1-2; D uncertain. CDR1 and CDR2 from the germline V gene are SGHTA and FQGNSA. This CDR3 is built from 12 residues. Trimming cost V 2 bases and J 5 bases, with 6 bases left between them. The CDR3 nucleotides read TGTGCCAGCAGCTTAAGGAGTTATGGCTACACCTTC. It encodes CASSLRSYGYTF.

The rearrangement joins TRBV5-1 to TRBJ2-5; 7 bases line up with TRBD2. The length of the CDR3 is 16 residues. Per the germline V gene, CDR1 is SGHRS and CDR2 is YFSETQ. V shed 1 base, J shed 5 bases, and the junction held 11 bases outside the gene matches. The CDR3 nucleotides read TGCGCCAGCAGCTTGCGGGGGAGCGGGGAGCCGGAGACCCAGTACTTC. It codes for CASSLRGSGEPETQYF.

The V and J genes are TRBV7-8 and TRBJ1-6; D unresolved. Germline assignment: CDR1 SGHVS and CDR2 FQNEAQ. The CDR3 is made up of 17 amino acids. V was trimmed by 5 bases and J by 0 bases, leaving 14 bases between them. CDR3 in DNA: TGTGCCAGCAGCATCCAGGCCGTTAGCTCCTATAATTCACCCCTCCACTTT. Its protein product is CASSIQAVSSYNSPLHF.

The CDR3 spells CASSASQGYEQYF. The CDR3 bases are TGTGCCAGTAGTGCGTCACAGGGTTACGAGCAGTACTTC. J is TRBJ2-7 and V is TRBV19, with a possible D match to TRBD1 (6 bases). The V end lost 5 bases, the J end lost 4 bases, and 12 bases lay between the germline ends. This CDR3 contains 13 residues. Germline V gene data show CDR1 as LNHDA and CDR2 as SQIVND (reference sequence).